Below are 5 T cell receptor beta chains sequenced from a single sample in a study of blood T cell repertoires in COVID-19 (dated by TCRdb to between 2020 and 2021). Libraries were constructed by the immunoSEQ multiplex PCR assay. The table comes from immuneACCESS by way of TCRdb, which keeps in-frame sequences with V and J called. Part of the clones is missing from these tables; in studies checked, under half for an unresolved V gene and the rest for unknown reasons. In this sample the table shows more than 200,000 clones, 80% to 85% of which occur a single time. The biggest ten clones account for roughly a tenth of the sample. The sequencing input was peripheral blood. Receptors originate from a woman over 75 with COVID-19, enrolled during active disease.

The rearrangement uses TRBV3-1 (or the pseudogene TRBV3-2) and TRBJ2-7; D ambiguous. The CDR3 runs 11 residues. Germline CDR1 and CDR2: LGHDT and YNNKEL (reference sequence). Trimming cost V 3 bases and J 6 bases, with 6 bases left between them. For the CDR3, the DNA is TGTGCCAGCAGCCACACGGGCGAGCAGTACTTC. Its protein product is CASSHTGEQYF.

This chain links TRBV29-1 with TRBJ2-2; D gene unclear. CDR3 size: 13 residues. The germline V and J ends were trimmed by 4 bases and 4 bases, with 10 bases remaining between them. Germline V gene data show CDR1 as SQVTM and CDR2 as ANQGSEA. CDR3 protein: CSVGAATTGELFF. In DNA form, the CDR3 reads TGCAGCGTTGGGGCAGCTACCACCGGGGAGCTGTTTTTT.

The V gene is TRBV5-1, the J gene TRBJ2-6, with D possibly being TRBD2 (7 bases). CDR3 size: 16 residues. CDR1 SGHRS and CDR2 YFSETQ come from the germline V gene. The V gene lost 4 bases and the J gene lost 4 bases, with 15 bases spanning the gap. In nucleotides, the CDR3 is TGCGCCAGCAGCCCGGCGGGGGCCTTGGGGGCCAACGTCCTGACTTTC. Its protein product is CASSPAGALGANVLTF.

The V gene is TRBV4-1, the J gene TRBJ2-1, with a weak D call TRBD2 (5 bases). Deletions cut 3 bases from V and 3 bases from J, with 15 bases between. Germline values: CDR1 MGHRA, CDR2 YSYEKL. The CDR3 extends over 16 amino acids. This chain's CDR3 is CASSQSVGNLYNEQFF. The CDR3 nucleotides are TGCGCCAGCAGCCAGTCCGTCGGGAACCTCTACAATGAGCAGTTCTTC.

The rearrangement joins TRBV7-3 to TRBJ2-1; D is undetermined. This CDR3 is built from 14 residues. The V gene's germline CDR1 is SGHTA and CDR2 FQGTGA. Trimming removed 2 bases at V and 4 bases at J, with 9 bases between. DNA of the CDR3: TGTGCCAGCAGCTTAGACTCCGGGTACAATGAGCAGTTCTTC. Its protein product is CASSLDSGYNEQFF. Combining the CDR3 with reference TRBV7-3 and TRBJ2-1 gives the whole variable domain GAGVSQTPSNKVTEKGKYVELRCDPISGHTALYWYRQSLGQGPEFLIYFQGTGAADDSGLPNDRFFAVRPEGSVSTLKIQRTERGDSAVYLCASSLDSGYNEQFFGPGTRLTVL.